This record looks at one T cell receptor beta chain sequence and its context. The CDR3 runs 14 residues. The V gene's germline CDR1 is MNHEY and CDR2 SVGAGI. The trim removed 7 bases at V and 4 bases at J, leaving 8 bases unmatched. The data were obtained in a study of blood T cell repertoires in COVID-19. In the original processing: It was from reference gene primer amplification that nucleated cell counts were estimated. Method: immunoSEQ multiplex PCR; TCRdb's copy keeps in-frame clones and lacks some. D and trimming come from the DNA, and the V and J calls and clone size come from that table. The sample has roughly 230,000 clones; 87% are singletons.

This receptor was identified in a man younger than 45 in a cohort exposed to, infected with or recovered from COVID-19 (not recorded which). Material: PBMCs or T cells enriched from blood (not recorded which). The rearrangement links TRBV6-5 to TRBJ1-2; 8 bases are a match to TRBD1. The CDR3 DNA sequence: TGTGCCAGCAATCCATCAGGGGGCAGCTATGGCTACACCTTC. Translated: CASNPSGGSYGYTF.